This T cell receptor (beta chain) was obtained from a study of blood T cell repertoires in COVID-19. Study overall: Researchers got acute and convalescent COVID-19 samples from the United States, Italy and Spain.

Trimming stripped 1 base from V and 2 bases from J, with 8 bases between. This CDR3 has 14 amino acids. CDR1 and CDR2 (germline): SGHTA, FQGNSA. The method was immunoSEQ multiplex PCR; TCRdb's version includes in-frame clones alone and lacks a portion of them. Of 300,000 to 450,000 clones in the sample, more than 75% are singletons; the top ten hold around 9.3%. This TCR was recovered from a woman under 40 with COVID-19, enrolled during active disease. The rearrangement uses TRBV7-2 and TRBJ2-5; no reliable D call. Sequencing input: peripheral blood. For the CDR3, the DNA is TGTGCCAGCAGCTTAGATCCGGTACAAGAGACCCAGTACTTC. Its translation: CASSLDPVQETQYF.